The rows below give T cell receptor beta chains drawn from one sample of a study of blood T cell repertoires in COVID-19. Sequenced by immunoSEQ multiplex PCR; TCRdb stores in-frame clones only, minus some. The sample holds about 98,000 clones; 65% to 85% are singletons and the top ten take about 11%. Source material: peripheral blood. All receptors derive from a woman aged 80 or over with acute or convalescent COVID-19. CDR3s include the opening cysteine and the closing phenylalanine or tryptophan. D genes are given only for firm matches. Clone size appears in some rows only: once, few, many, or a class for an expanded clone.

>TRBJ2-3|TRBV6-6|NA|NA
CASSSRGGGYTDTQYF
TGTGCCAGCAGCTCGAGGGGAGGGGGTTACACAGATACGCAGTATTTT
>TRBJ1-5|TRBV7-8|NA|TRBD1
CASSLVRRQGDQPQHF
TGTGCCAGCAGCTTAGTTCGCCGACAGGGAGATCAGCCCCAGCATTTT
>TRBJ1-2|TRBV24-1|NA|NA
CATSDLEVNYGYTF
TGTGCCACCAGTGATTTAGAGGTTAACTATGGCTACACCTTC
>TRBJ1-1|TRBV5-5|NA|NA
CASSSSLLTNTEAFF
TGTGCCAGCAGCTCGTCTTTACTCACCAACACTGAAGCTTTCTTT
>TRBJ1-5|TRBV7-2|NA|NA
CASSLQFGGGATTQHF
TGTGCCAGCAGCTTACAATTTGGGGGCGGTGCTACGACCCAGCATTTT
>TRBJ1-3|TRBV6-5|NA|NA
CASTDSRGNTIYF
TGTGCCAGCACAGACAGTCGCGGAAACACCATATATTTT
>TRBJ1-4|TRBV9|NA|TRBD1
CASSAEGQTGEKLFF
TGTGCCAGCAGCGCCGAGGGCCAGACAGGGGAAAAACTGTTTTTT
>TRBJ1-1|TRBV15|NA|TRBD1
CATAGGITEAFF
TGTGCCACCGCAGGGGGCATCACTGAAGCTTTCTTT
>TRBJ2-6|TRBV5-4|NA|NA
CASSPARPGANVLTF
TGTGCCAGCAGCCCCGCCAGGCCTGGGGCCAACGTCCTGACTTTC
>TRBJ1-6|TRBV27|NA|TRBD1
CASRRGTGTDNSPLHF
TGTGCCAGCAGGAGGGGAACTGGGACAGATAATTCACCCCTCCACTTT
>TRBJ2-3|TRBV5-4|once|NA
CASSLGRVGKTDTQYF
TGTGCCAGCAGCCTCGGTCGGGTTGGAAAGACAGATACGCAGTATTTT
>TRBJ1-4|TRBV30|NA|NA
CAWSVGGRASEKLFF
TGTGCCTGGAGTGTAGGTGGCAGGGCAAGTGAAAAACTGTTTTTT
>TRBJ1-2|TRBV19|NA|TRBD1
CASSISARQGYYGYTF
TGTGCCAGTAGTATATCCGCCCGACAGGGGTACTATGGCTACACCTTC
>TRBJ2-5|TRBV28|NA|NA
CASSLPGYGETQYF
TGTGCCAGCAGCCTCCCCGGGTACGGAGAGACCCAGTACTTC
>TRBJ1-1|TRBV5-1|NA|TRBD1
CASSLIGTGNTEAFF
TGCGCCAGCAGCTTGATAGGGACAGGGAACACTGAAGCTTTCTTT
>TRBJ1-2|TRBV19|NA|TRBD1
CASSQTGTGSYSGYGYTF
TGTGCCAGTAGCCAAACCGGGACAGGGAGCTATTCTGGCTATGGCTACACCTTC
>TRBJ1-2|TRBV21-1|NA|NA
CASSAGGRGTNYGYTF
TGTGCCAGCAGCGCAGGGGGCAGGGGGACGAACTATGGCTACACCTTC
>TRBJ1-2|TRBV10-3|NA|TRBD1
CAIHDSGQGPIGYTF
TGTGCCATCCACGACTCTGGACAGGGCCCAATTGGCTACACCTTC
>TRBJ1-5|TRBV11-3|NA|NA
CASSLMRGTQHF
TGTGCCAGCAGTTTAATGCGGGGGACCCAGCATTTT
>TRBJ2-1|TRBV23-1|NA|TRBD1
CASSPQIGIEGQYNEQFF
TGCGCCAGCAGTCCCCAAATCGGAATTGAGGGACAGTACAATGAGCAGTTCTTC